A selection of T cell receptor beta chains follows, all from one sample in a study of cytomegalovirus exposure and HLA in healthy donors. Profiling relied on immunoSEQ multiplex PCR, and the TCRdb table lists in-frame clones only, not all of them. The top ten hold 15% to 20% of the sample, which has under 75,000 clones, 65% to 80% seen once. Sample: PBMCs. The receptor source for this set is a man aged 35 to 55 in good health and CMV-seropositive. CDR3s include the opening cysteine and the closing phenylalanine or tryptophan. A D gene is named only where the DNA matches it firmly. Clone size is given for some rows only: seen once, a few or many times, or a class if the clone is expanded.

TRBD1	TRBV4-3	TRBJ2-7	-	TGCGCCAGCAGCCAATACCGGACAGGGGGCTATCACGAGCAGTACTTC	CASSQYRTGGYHEQYF
-	TRBV2	TRBJ1-1	-	TGTGCCAGCAGGGAACAGGTGAACACTGAAGCTTTCTTT	CASREQVNTEAFF
TRBD2	TRBV6-5	TRBJ2-3	-	TGTGCCAGCAGTTACTCCATAGCGGGGGGGCTAGATACGCAGTATTTT	CASSYSIAGGLDTQYF
-	TRBV9	TRBJ1-6	few	TGTGCCAGCAGCGAGGGACACTTAGAGGGTTCACCCCTCCACTTT	CASSEGHLEGSPLHF
TRBD2	TRBV27	TRBJ2-2	-	TGTGCCAGCAGTCCAATGACTAGCGGGGGGGTCCGGGAGCTGTTTTTT	CASSPMTSGGVRELFF
-	TRBV5-1	TRBJ2-7	-	TGTGCCAGCAGCTTGGACGGCTACGGGCACGACGGGGACTTC	CASSLDGYGHDGDF
-	TRBV28	TRBJ1-2	few	TGTGCCAGCAGGCCCGGGGAGGATGGCTACACCTTC	CASRPGEDGYTF
-	TRBV5-4	TRBJ1-2	-	TGTGCCAGCAGCTTGGGGTTTGTCAGGGAAAACTATGGCTACACCTTC	CASSLGFVRENYGYTF
TRBD2	TRBV30	TRBJ2-1	-	TGTGCCTGGAGGAGCTCTAGCGGGAGGGAGCAGTTCTTC	CAWRSSSGREQFF
-	TRBV7-3	TRBJ2-5	-	TGTGCCAGCAGCCCAACCGGGACACCGAGAGAGACCCAGTACTTC	CASSPTGTPRETQYF
-	TRBV9	TRBJ1-5	-	TGTGCCAGCAGCGTAGGTTCAGGGGTCAATCAGCCCCAGCATTTT	CASSVGSGVNQPQHF
TRBD2	TRBV7-6	TRBJ2-2	-	TGTGCCAGCAGCTTAGGAGCGGGAGGGCCGGGCACCGGGGAGCTGTTTTTT	CASSLGAGGPGTGELFF
-	TRBV2	TRBJ2-7	-	TGTGCCAGCAGCGGGGGACAGCCCCCACCCTACGAGCAGTACTTC	CASSGGQPPPYEQYF
TRBD1	TRBV2	TRBJ2-7	-	TGTGCCAGCAGTGATATGGTAGGGGACAGGGCCTACGAGCAGTACTTC	CASSDMVGDRAYEQYF
TRBD1	TRBV7-9	TRBJ1-5	-	TGTGCCAGCAGCTCCTCTACCGGGACAGGGGGCGCTTGGGGTCAGCCCCAGCATTTT	CASSSSTGTGGAWGQPQHF
-	TRBV30	TRBJ2-5	few	TGTGCCTGGAGTGTCTTTTGGCAGAAAGAGACCCAGTACTTC	CAWSVFWQKETQYF
-	TRBV2	TRBJ2-3	-	TGTGCCAGCAGGCCCGGGGGAGGCACAGATACGCAGTATTTT	CASRPGGGTDTQYF
TRBD1	TRBV30	TRBJ2-5	-	TGTGCCTGGATTGACAGGGGAAAGACCCAGTACTTC	CAWIDRGKTQYF
-	TRBV10-3	TRBJ1-2	-	TGTGCCATCAGTGAGTCCCCAGGGAACTATGGCTACACCTTC	CAISESPGNYGYTF
-	TRBV7-6	TRBJ2-1	-	TGTGCCAGCAGCTCAGACATAGCGACGTCCTACAATGAGCAGTTCTTC	CASSSDIATSYNEQFF
-	TRBV7-6	TRBJ2-1	few	TGTGCCAGCAGCCTTGTATATTACAATGAGCAGTTCTTC	CASSLVYYNEQFF
TRBD1	TRBV30	TRBJ1-5	-	TGTGCCTGGAGTCCACGGACAGGGGGTAAGGGCAATCAGCCCCAGCATTTT	CAWSPRTGGKGNQPQHF
-	TRBV27	TRBJ2-6	-	TGTGCCAGCAGTTTACGGGGGGCGGGAGGGGCCAACGTCCTGACTTTC	CASSLRGAGGANVLTF
-	TRBV4-3	TRBJ2-1	once	TGCGCCAGCAGCCAAGACCATGACAATGAGCAGTTCTTC	CASSQDHDNEQFF
-	TRBV7-8	TRBJ1-6	-	TGTGCCAGCAGCTTAGGCGGTTGGGTTTCACCCCTCCACTTT	CASSLGGWVSPLHF
-	TRBV19	TRBJ2-7	-	TGTGCCAGTAGTCCTTTCCGGAGAGGAGGTTACGAGCAGTACTTC	CASSPFRRGGYEQYF
-	TRBV27	TRBJ1-1	-	TGTGCCAGCAGAGGAACAGACCTCATGAACACTGAAGCTTTCTTT	CASRGTDLMNTEAFF
-	TRBV2	TRBJ2-7	-	TGTGCCAGCAAGAACTACCCCGGACTCAAGGGAGGAAGCTACGAGCAGTACTTC	CASKNYPGLKGGSYEQYF
TRBD1	TRBV7-2	TRBJ1-6	-	TGTGCCAGCAGCACGCTCGAAGGACAGGGAATCCACTTT	CASSTLEGQGIHF
-	TRBV18	TRBJ2-6	-	TGTGCCAGCTCCTCCGTCTCTCTGGGAGGAGACTCTGGGGCCAACGTCCTGACTTTC	CASSSVSLGGDSGANVLTF
TRBD2	TRBV6-4	TRBJ2-1	few	TGTGCCAGCAGTGAAGTGGGGACTAGCGGGATCTACAATGAGCAGTTCTTC	CASSEVGTSGIYNEQFF
TRBD2	TRBV4-1	TRBJ2-3	-	TGCGCCAGCAGCCAAGCGGGAGGATCGACAGATACGCAGTATTTT	CASSQAGGSTDTQYF
-	TRBV30	TRBJ1-2	-	TGTGCCTGGAAGCGGGGAGACTATAACTATGGCTACACCTTC	CAWKRGDYNYGYTF
TRBD2	TRBV5-1	TRBJ2-5	-	TGCGCCAGCAGCTTCCGGGGAGCGGGGGGAGAGACCCAGTACTTC	CASSFRGAGGETQYF
TRBD2	TRBV19	TRBJ2-3	once	TGTGCCAGTAGTCCCGGGACTAGCGGGAGTCTAGATACGCAGTATTTT	CASSPGTSGSLDTQYF
-	TRBV4-1	TRBJ2-4	-	TGCGCCAGCAGCCAAGTAGTCGGCGGGGCGACCAAAAACATTCAGTACTTC	CASSQVVGGATKNIQYF
-	TRBV5-5	TRBJ2-5	-	TGTGCCAGCACCTTAGGAGAAGAGACCCAGTACTTC	CASTLGEETQYF
-	TRBV28	TRBJ1-1	-	TGTGCCAGCAGCTTGGCCTTTGGTCCACCCGAAGCTTTCTTT	CASSLAFGPPEAFF
-	TRBV10-3	TRBJ2-7	few	TGTGCCATCAGTGCTCAGGGCTACGAGCAGTACTTC	CAISAQGYEQYF
-	TRBV28	TRBJ1-6	-	TGTGCCAGCAGCCAGGCACAGGCCTCAACTAATTCACCCCTCCACTTT	CASSQAQASTNSPLHF
-	TRBV5-4	TRBJ2-5	few	TGTGCCGCCAGGACACAAGAGACCCAGTACTTC	CAARTQETQYF